A single count supports the clone carrying this TCR beta chain. The entry originates in a study of blood T cell repertoires in COVID-19. Study-wide context: Material from acute and convalescent COVID-19 was sourced from the United States, Italy and Spain. Sources were T cells, B-cell-depleted T cells, or PBMCs; the material itself was cDNA or gDNA.

This CDR3 spans 15 amino acids. CDR1 and CDR2 from the germline V gene are MDHEN and SYDVKM. V lost 10 bases and J 2 bases, leaving 19 bases between the germline ends. In the authors' methods: Estimates of nucleated cell counts were drawn from the amplification of reference gene primers. Repertoires were generated with immunoSEQ multiplex PCR, while TCRdb's copy carries only in-frame clones and drops some. V, J and clone size are those of that table, while D and trimming were read from the DNA. The sample consists of about 63,000 clones, about 86% of them appearing once. What was sequenced was peripheral blood. The J gene is TRBJ2-3, the V gene TRBV28; maybe TRBD2 (6 bases). This receptor was obtained from a human donor in a cohort sampled during active COVID-19. CDR3 coding DNA: TGTGCCACAATATGGAGGGCGGGATACACAGATACGCAGTATTTT. Translated, it gives CATIWRAGYTDTQYF.